The clone carrying this TCR beta chain was detected ten times or more. Its antigen is unknown. TCRdb redid the calling of the reads with MiXCR, one entry per CDR3 protein. The table shows 170,000 or so distinct CDR3 sequences, with approximately 14% occurring only once. This sample is drawn from a study of T cell repertoires in cytomegalovirus infection. On the study more broadly: Public TCR beta signatures were indicative of both CMV infection and a matching HLA type. Study findings and constraints: Across the ex vivo response, the dominant clonotypes were HLA-C-restricted CMV-specific TCR beta clonotypes. Pooled public TCR beta family frequency picked out CMV carriers with the relevant HLA.

V lost 1 base and J lost 10; bases outside the gene matches: 3. The CDR3 has 14 residues. The V gene's germline CDR1 is SGHAT and CDR2 FQNNGV. This TCR derives from a human donor in good health (CMV status not recorded). Some clones in this sample may be carry-over from other donors' samples. V is TRBV11-2 and J is TRBJ1-6; TRBD1 matches at 8 bases. Input material: PBMCs. The CDR3 region is CASSLGQGASPLHF. The CDR3 bases are TGTGCCAGCAGCTTAGGGCAGGGGGCCTCACCCCTCCACTTT.